This TCR beta chain was recovered during a study of blood T cells in healthy people across ages. This clonotype was detected only a few times. Its antigen remains unidentified. For every donor, a draw yielded approximately 9.9 milliliters of peripheral blood. Study-level points and caveats: Percentage of naive T cells showed a strong correlation with TCR beta diversity.

Primed by a sample-barcoded 5' primer and a J-beta primer mix, a second PCR proceeded for roughly 7 to 12 cycles. TCRdb recomputed calls from the 5' RACE reads with MiXCR, one row per CDR3 protein. The sample holds roughly 680,000 distinct CDR3 sequences, over 20% seen once. Germline V lookup: CDR1 SGHVS, CDR2 FQNEAQ. The CDR3 totals 16 residues. V shed 0 bases and J 5 bases; nucleotides not matched to a gene: 6. Sample: blood. This rearrangement joins TRBV7-8 to TRBJ2-2; 7 bases match TRBD2. This TCR came from a man in his 70s in good health. The CDR3 DNA is TGTGCCAGCAGCTTAGCCGCGGGAGTGACGACCGGGGAGCTGTTTTTT. Amino acid sequence: CASSLAAGVTTGELFF.